Sequencing of this TCR beta chain was carried out in a study of regulatory T cells in long-lasting Graves disease. In building TCR beta libraries, iRepertoire HTBI primers were used together with Arm-PCR of CDR3 regions. MiXCR, applied by TCRdb to the multiplex PCR reads, yields one record per CDR3 protein. The sample holds roughly 520,000 distinct CDR3 sequences, around 12% seen once. CDR1 and CDR2 (germline): SGHAT, FQNNGV. Trimming removed 0 bases from V and 7 bases from J, with 16 bases in between. This CDR3 has 16 amino acids. Stated time point: newly diagnosed GD, antithyroid drugs for less than 3 months. There was RNA extracted from PBMCs, and the TCR library was made from it. Study outcomes and limitations: Results may be inaccurate due to the small sample size. With 2,500 to 3,000 shared public clonotypes, persistent patients exceeded new patients, who shared about a thousand.

Many counts were recorded for this clonotype. Its specificity is not known. The data were also submitted as part of a second study, on T cells in Graves' hyperthyroidism and ophthalmopathy. That work adds: Patients counted as stable if ophthalmopathy did not develop within 18 months. When the TCR CDR3 underwent first-round RT-PCR, the HTBI primer set was used.

The sequences come from peripheral blood mononuclear cells (PBMCs), collected at new diagnosis, from a patient treated with antithyroid drugs. The J gene is TRBJ2-1, the V gene TRBV11-2, with a possible D match to TRBD2 (5 bases). This clonotype was sampled from a woman aged 25-40 years with Graves disease. The CDR3 loop reads CASSLERGIWRNEQFF. As DNA, the CDR3 is TGTGCCAGCAGCTTAGAGAGAGGGATATGGAGGAATGAGCAGTTCTTC.